This record covers a single T cell receptor (beta chain). Antigen: not known. These data belong to a study of tumor and adjacent non-tumor tissue in lung cancer. Across the whole study: Stage I to III disease affected 10 men and about five women aged about 31 to 85. Samples averaged about 4.2 million productive TCRbeta reads each. Study observations and caveats: Patients with more diverse tumor TCRs had worse survival.

The length of the CDR3 is 13 residues. Trimming pared 7 bases from V and 7 bases from J, leaving 13 bases between. No cell sorting was done before RNA was extracted from the tissue. TCRbeta libraries were built with three rounds of nested PCR, modified from ARM-PCR. TCRdb reprocessed the multiplex PCR reads via MiXCR and lists one record per CDR3 protein. The table lists 120,000 or so distinct CDR3 sequences, 84% of them singletons. V is TRBV12-3 or TRBV12-4 and J is TRBJ2-2; D uncertain. Sequencing used lung tumor tissue. This sequence was found in a man between 70 and 80 years old with non-small cell lung cancer. The DNA of the CDR3 is TGTGCCAGCATGATATTGGCCGTCGGGGAGCTGTTTTTT. Its protein product is CASMILAVGELFF.